The 28 T cell receptor beta chains below were found in one sample sequenced in a study of T cell responses to AZD1222 COVID-19 vaccine. Clones were read by immunoSEQ multiplex PCR, and TCRdb kept only the in-frame ones, dropping some. The data contain 80,000 to 90,000 clones, 90% of them singletons. Sequenced material: peripheral blood, taken on day 0 of AZD1222 vaccination. These receptors originate from an adult in good health.

In DNA, the CDR3 is TGTGCCACCAGTGACCGCCGGGCCAGGCCCGGAGAGACCCAGTACTTC. Its translation is CATSDRRARPGETQYF. V usage is TRBV24-1 and J usage is TRBJ2-5; D is undetermined. The length of the CDR3 is 16 residues. V was clipped by 4 bases and J by 4 bases, with 18 bases between them. The V gene's germline CDR1 is KGHDR and CDR2 SFDVKD.

This chain uses TRBV7-9 with TRBJ1-1; D call uncertain. This CDR3 contains 14 residues. Germline CDR1 SEHNR, CDR2 FQNEAQ (reference sequence). V was clipped by 2 bases and J by 0 bases, with 7 bases between them. CDR3 nucleotides: TGTGCCAGCAGCTTACCCGTAATGAACACTGAAGCTTTCTTT. Protein: CASSLPVMNTEAFF.

This rearrangement joins TRBV18 to TRBJ1-2; perhaps TRBD1 as D (6 bases). CDR1 and CDR2 (germline): KGHSH, LQKENI. Trimming pared 4 bases from V and 2 bases from J, leaving 14 bases between. The CDR3 is 15 amino acids. In nucleotides, the CDR3 is TGTGCCAGCTCACGCTCTCGGACAGAAAACTATGGCTACACCTTC. It is translated as CASSRSRTENYGYTF. The entire variable domain, with the rest obtained from reference TRBV18 and TRBJ1-2, is as follows: NAGVMQNPRHLVRRRGQEARLRCSPMKGHSHVYWYRQLPEEGLKFMVYLQKENIIDESGMPKERFSAEFPKEGPSILRIQQVVRGDSAAYFCASSRSRTENYGYTFGSGTRLTVV.

This chain uses TRBV3-1 (or the pseudogene TRBV3-2) with TRBJ2-7; TRBD2 aligns across 11 bases. The CDR3 is 15 amino acids. J was trimmed by 5 bases and V by 4 bases; bases with no gene match: 7. Germline V gives CDR1 LGHDT, CDR2 YNNKEL (reference sequence). CDR3 in amino acids: CASSRTSGSRDEQYF. The CDR3 DNA reads TGTGCCAGCAGCCGAACTAGCGGGAGTCGGGACGAGCAGTACTTC.

V usage is TRBV11-1 and J usage is TRBJ2-1, with D tentatively TRBD1 (5 bases). There are 15 residues in the CDR3. Germline CDR1 and CDR2: SGHAT and FQDESV (reference sequence). V dropped 5 bases and J dropped 0 bases, with 11 bases sitting between them. DNA for the CDR3: TGTGCCAGCAGCCTGGACATGAGCTCCTACAATGAGCAGTTCTTC. It specifies CASSLDMSSYNEQFF. The variable domain in full, completed from reference TRBV11-1 and TRBJ2-1, reads EAEVAQSPRYKITEKSQAVAFWCDPISGHATLYWYRQILGQGPELLVQFQDESVVDDSQLPKDRFSAERLKGVDSTLKIQPAELGDSAMYLCASSLDMSSYNEQFFGPGTRLTVL.

The rearrangement joins TRBV28 to TRBJ1-3; D is perhaps TRBD1 (6 bases). Germline loops: CDR1 MDHEN, CDR2 SYDVKM. Between the trimmed V and J ends, which lost 8 bases and 2 bases, there was a span of 13 bases. This CDR3 has 14 residues. The CDR3 spells CASGRAGAGNTIYF. CDR3 bases: TGTGCCAGCGGCCGGGCAGGGGCTGGAAACACCATATATTTT.

Here the CDR3 DNA reads TGTGCCAGCAGTTTAGTCCAGGGCTATGAGCAGTTCTTC. This translates into CASSLVQGYEQFF. The chain recombines TRBV28 with TRBJ2-1, with D tentatively TRBD1 (5 bases). The CDR3 is 13 amino acids. Per germline, CDR1 MDHEN and CDR2 SYDVKM. V lost 2 bases and J lost 8, with 10 bases in between.

This clone was found once. The J gene is TRBJ2-1, the V gene TRBV29-1, with D uncertain. The V end was cut by 2 bases, the J end by 5 bases, with 7 bases between. The CDR3 sequence is 12 residues long. CDR1 and CDR2 (germline): SQVTM, ANQGSEA. CDR3 sequence: CSVEFSDNEQFF. The DNA for the CDR3 is TGCAGCGTTGAATTCAGCGACAATGAGCAGTTCTTC.

V and J are TRBV7-9 and TRBJ1-1; no firm D call. CDR3 length: 12 residues. Trimming removed 3 bases at V and 8 bases at J, with 10 bases between. The germline V gene has CDR1 SEHNR and CDR2 FQNEAQ (reference sequence). Here the CDR3 reads CASSFPGREAFF. In DNA form, the CDR3 reads TGTGCCAGCAGCTTCCCCGGCAGAGAAGCTTTCTTT.

The chain couples TRBV2 to TRBJ2-7, with unresolved D. V lost 5 bases and J lost 0, with 14 bases in between. CDR1 SNHLY and CDR2 FYNNEI come from the germline V gene. The CDR3 runs 15 residues. CDR3 amino acids: CASSPELWSSYEQYF. Written as DNA, the CDR3 is TGTGCCAGCAGTCCGGAACTCTGGAGCTCCTACGAGCAGTACTTC.

The chain combines TRBV14 with TRBJ2-1; 7 nucleotides align to TRBD1. J was trimmed by 5 bases and V by 9 bases; bases with no gene match: 10. This CDR3 spans 14 amino acids. The germline V gene encodes CDR1 SGHDN and CDR2 FVKESK. The CDR3 loop is CASKGAILNNEQFF. For the CDR3, the DNA is TGTGCCAGTAAGGGGGCGATACTCAACAATGAGCAGTTCTTC.

The rearrangement joins TRBV6-5 to TRBJ1-1; D possibly corresponds to TRBD1 (5 bases). Germline assignment: CDR1 MNHEY and CDR2 SVGAGI. CDR3 length equals 14 residues. V dropped 6 bases and J dropped 5 bases, with 16 bases sitting between them. The CDR3 loop is CASSLQGPGTEAFF. The CDR3 DNA is TGTGCCAGCAGCCTCCAGGGTCCCGGTACTGAAGCTTTCTTT.

This clone is a singleton in its sample. The rearrangement joins TRBV19 to TRBJ2-1; no firm D call. Germline CDR1 and CDR2: LNHDA and SQIVND (reference sequence). This CDR3 spans 16 amino acids. V lost 4 bases to trimming and J lost 4 bases, with 17 bases between them. The CDR3 sequence is CASSTEGTGLYNEQFF. The CDR3 DNA is TGTGCCAGTAGTACCGAAGGAACGGGCCTGTACAATGAGCAGTTCTTC.

The J gene is TRBJ1-1, the V gene TRBV7-2, with no clear D. Between the trimmed V and J ends, which lost 0 bases and 2 bases, there was a span of 7 bases. CDR3 length: 14 residues. CDR1 and CDR2 (germline): SGHTA, FQGNSA. This CDR3 is CASSLAGFNTEAFF. In DNA form, the CDR3 reads TGTGCCAGCAGCTTAGCCGGTTTCAACACTGAAGCTTTCTTT. Using reference TRBV7-2 and TRBJ1-1 for the parts outside the CDR3, the full variable domain is GAGVSQSPSNKVTEKGKDVELRCDPISGHTALYWYRQSLGQGLEFLIYFQGNSAPDKSGLPSDRFSAERTGGSVSTLTIQRTQQEDSAVYLCASSLAGFNTEAFFGQGTRLTVV.

This clone has just one count. Other DNA variants within this sample encode the same CDR3. The chain is built from TRBV9 and TRBJ2-3; D assignment may be TRBD1 or TRBD2 (5 bases each). Germline CDR1 reads SGDLS; CDR2 reads YYNGEE. The CDR3 sequence is 13 residues long. Trimming shortened V by 0 bases and J by 3 bases, and 5 bases separated the two germline ends. CDR3 amino acids: CASSVGGTDTQYF. The CDR3 nucleotides are TGTGCCAGCAGCGTAGGGGGGACAGATACGCAGTATTTT.

The DNA of the CDR3 is TGTGCCAGCAGCTTACGGGACCTCGCGGAGCAGTACTTC. It codes for CASSLRDLAEQYF. The chain combines TRBV11-2 with TRBJ2-7; D tentatively reads TRBD1 or TRBD2 (5 bases each). Trimming left V 2 bases short and J 7 bases short, with 12 bases between. CDR1 and CDR2 from the germline V gene are SGHAT and FQNNGV. The CDR3 extends over 13 amino acids.

The rearrangement links TRBV13 to TRBJ1-3; TRBD1 agrees at 9 bases. Germline CDR1 is PRHDT and CDR2 is FYEKMQ (reference sequence). This CDR3 spans 15 amino acids. J was trimmed by 0 bases and V by 6 bases; bases with no gene match: 3. CDR3 bases: TGTGCCAGCAGGGACAGGGGTAGCTCTGGAAACACCATATATTTT. This translates into CASRDRGSSGNTIYF.

This sequence joins TRBV6-5 and TRBJ1-2, with D hard to call. Germline CDR1 MNHEY, CDR2 SVGAGI. The V end lost 2 bases, the J end lost 7 bases, and 14 bases lay between the germline ends. The CDR3 runs to 14 residues. The CDR3 region has the DNA TGTGCCAGCAGTTACGAGCCCCCCACCAGTGGCTACACCTTC. Protein product: CASSYEPPTSGYTF.

This chain connects TRBV18 to TRBJ2-3; D is possibly TRBD1 or TRBD2 (6 bases each). Germline V gene data show CDR1 as KGHSH and CDR2 as LQKENI. Deletions cut 3 bases from V and 3 bases from J, with 16 bases between. CDR3 size: 16 residues. The CDR3 DNA sequence: TGTGCCAGCTCACCGTCGCGGGACACCACAACAGATACGCAGTATTTT. Protein: CASSPSRDTTTDTQYF. Based on the CDR3 plus reference TRBV18 and TRBJ2-3, the full variable domain is NAGVMQNPRHLVRRRGQEARLRCSPMKGHSHVYWYRQLPEEGLKFMVYLQKENIIDESGMPKERFSAEFPKEGPSILRIQQVVRGDSAAYFCASSPSRDTTTDTQYFGPGTRLTVL.

This clone was recorded only once. V usage is TRBV2 and J usage is TRBJ2-1; 9 bases match TRBD1. CDR1 is SNHLY, CDR2 FYNNEI, per germline. V lost 3 bases to trimming and J lost 5 bases; unmatched junction nucleotides: 5. This CDR3 is 15 amino acids long. The CDR3 here is CASSEDRGSNNEQFF. The CDR3 nucleotides read TGTGCCAGCAGTGAGGACAGGGGCAGTAACAATGAGCAGTTCTTC.

The CDR3 loop is CASSTGLNEKLFF. Written as DNA, the CDR3 is TGTGCCAGCAGCACGGGGCTTAATGAAAAACTGTTTTTT. The chain couples TRBV11-2 to TRBJ1-4, with a possible D match to TRBD1 (5 bases). The CDR3 runs 13 residues. CDR1 SGHAT and CDR2 FQNNGV come from the germline V gene. V lost 5 bases and J lost 4, with 8 bases in between.

The chain is built from TRBV5-1 and TRBJ1-2; TRBD1 agrees at 7 bases. Germline V gene lookup returns CDR1 SGHRS and CDR2 YFSETQ. V was pared by 3 bases and J by 3 bases, with 8 bases of the junction left unmatched. The CDR3 consists of 15 residues. This chain's CDR3 is CASSSSGQEYYGYTF. Written as DNA, the CDR3 is TGCGCCAGCAGCTCCAGCGGACAGGAATACTATGGCTACACCTTC. The full variable domain, completed using reference TRBV5-1 and TRBJ1-2, is KAGVTQTPRYLIKTRGQQVTLSCSPISGHRSVSWYQQTPGQGLQFLFEYFSETQRNKGNFPGRFSGRQFSNSRSEMNVSTLELGDSALYLCASSSSGQEYYGYTFGSGTRLTVV.

The CDR3: CASSDQTSGSKGQYF. As DNA, the CDR3 is TGTGCCAGTAGTGACCAGACTAGCGGGAGCAAGGGGCAGTACTTC. The V call is TRBV19, the J call TRBJ2-7; TRBD2 matches 12 bases. V gave up 5 bases and J gave up 9 bases; unmatched junction bases: 11. Germline V gives CDR1 LNHDA, CDR2 SQIVND (reference sequence). The CDR3 totals 15 residues.

This rearrangement joins TRBV5-1 to TRBJ2-3; 7 bases match TRBD2. The germline V gene encodes CDR1 SGHRS and CDR2 YFSETQ. This CDR3 is 15 amino acids long. Trimming removed 3 bases from V and 6 bases from J; junction bases left unmatched: 10. CDR3 in amino acids: CASSSPSGPTDTQYF. For the CDR3, the DNA is TGCGCCAGCAGCTCTCCTAGCGGACCTACGGATACGCAGTATTTT.

This clone was detected only once. V gene TRBV5-1 combines with J gene TRBJ2-7, with 9 bases aligning to TRBD1. Germline CDR1 and CDR2: SGHRS and YFSETQ. The CDR3 is 15 residues long. V was pared by 0 bases and J by 3 bases, with 4 bases of the junction left unmatched. The CDR3 protein is CASSLEGQGSYEQYF. The CDR3 DNA reads TGCGCCAGCAGCTTGGAGGGACAGGGCAGCTACGAGCAGTACTTC.

The V gene is TRBV14, the J gene TRBJ2-1; 9 nucleotides agree with TRBD1. V dropped 2 bases and J dropped 4; count of bases not matched to a gene: 9. There are 17 residues in the CDR3. Looked up from germline, CDR1 is SGHDN and CDR2 is FVKESK. The CDR3 spells CASSQNPTGQGYNEQFF. The DNA for the CDR3 is TGTGCCAGCAGCCAAAACCCAACCGGACAGGGGTACAATGAGCAGTTCTTC.

This clone occurred once. The chain combines TRBV27 with TRBJ1-2; tentatively, D is TRBD1 (6 bases). V was clipped by 5 bases and J by 2 bases, with 15 bases between them. CDR1 and CDR2 (germline): MNHEY, SMNVEV (reference sequence). This CDR3 spans 15 amino acids. In DNA, the CDR3 is TGTGCCAGCAGTCTGTCCGGGACAATGAACTATGGCTACACCTTC. Amino acid sequence: CASSLSGTMNYGYTF.

The V and J genes are TRBV7-2 and TRBJ1-5, with 7 bases lining up with TRBD1. The CDR3 extends over 14 amino acids. Germline V gene sequence: CDR1 SGHTA, CDR2 FQGNSA. The J segment lost 6 bases and the V segment lost 2 bases, leaving 4 bases of the junction unmatched. The CDR3 DNA sequence: TGTGCCAGCAGCTTAACCCGGGACAGTCAGCCCCAGCATTTT. It specifies CASSLTRDSQPQHF.